The 27 T cell receptor beta chains presented below share a single source sample, sequenced in a study of cytomegalovirus exposure and HLA in healthy donors. In the PCR, 60 Vbeta and 13 Jbeta primers were used. Clones were sequenced by immunoSEQ multiplex PCR, and TCRdb holds only the in-frame ones, with some missing. The sample consists of 90,000 to 140,000 clones, 69% of them appearing once. The specimen was PBMCs. Receptor source: a man aged 25 to 40 in good health and CMV-seronegative.

This clone has more than one count but fewer than ten. At one end the junction does not follow the germline gene, possibly because of a read error. The chain joins TRBV6-6 to TRBJ1-4; TRBD1 agrees at 10 bases. This CDR3 is built from 14 residues. Germline assignment: CDR1 MNHNY and CDR2 SVGAGI (reference sequence). The chain's CDR3 is CASSLGQGYRVGLF. Written as DNA, the CDR3 is TGTGCCAGCAGCCTGGGACAGGGGTATAGGGTCGGCCTTTTT.

The CDR3 bases are TGTGCCAGCAGGGACACCTACTATGGCTACACCTTC. Translation: CASRDTYYGYTF. This chain connects TRBV19 to TRBJ1-2, with a tentative D call TRBD1 (6 bases). CDR1 is LNHDA and CDR2 is SQIVND in the germline V gene (reference sequence). The CDR3 has 12 amino acids. Trimming took 9 bases from V and 3 from J, leaving 11 bases between them. Full variable domain (missing parts from reference TRBV19 and TRBJ1-2): DGGITQSPKYLFRKEGQNVTLSCEQNLNHDAMYWYRQDPGQGLRLIYYSQIVNDFQKGDIAEGYSVSREKKESFPLTVTSAQKNPTAFYLCASRDTYYGYTFGSGTRLTVV.

The rearrangement uses TRBV6-1 and TRBJ2-3; no clear D gene. This CDR3 contains 15 residues. CDR1 is MNHNS, CDR2 SASEGT, per germline. The germline V and J ends were trimmed by 4 bases and 5 bases, with 16 bases remaining between them. The CDR3 region is CASSATPSSGDTQYF. The CDR3 nucleotides read TGTGCCAGCAGTGCCACCCCGTCCTCCGGAGATACGCAGTATTTT.

The chain uses TRBV19 and TRBJ2-1, with TRBD1 identical over 9 bases. J was trimmed by 4 bases and V by 6 bases; bases with no gene match: 4. The CDR3 sequence is 14 residues long. Germline V gene lookup returns CDR1 LNHDA and CDR2 SQIVND (reference sequence). The CDR3 DNA follows: TGTGCCAGTAGCAGGGACAGGGTATACAATGAGCAGTTCTTC. Its protein is CASSRDRVYNEQFF.

This chain links TRBV5-1 with TRBJ2-7; 9 bases are a match to TRBD1. Losses at the gene ends were 0 bases for V and 3 bases for J; bases not matched to a gene: 4. Per germline, CDR1 SGHRS and CDR2 YFSETQ. The CDR3 spans 15 residues. This CDR3 reads CASSLEGTGYYEQYF. The DNA of the CDR3 is TGCGCCAGCAGCTTGGAAGGGACAGGGTACTACGAGCAGTACTTC.

This chain uses TRBV18 with TRBJ1-1, with 9 bases fitting TRBD1. V shed 8 bases and J 4 bases; nucleotides not matched to a gene: 5. Germline values: CDR1 KGHSH, CDR2 LQKENI. The CDR3 extends over 13 amino acids. CDR3 sequence: CASTPDRGTEAFF. DNA for the CDR3: TGTGCCAGCACGCCGGACAGGGGCACTGAAGCTTTCTTT.

The chain joins TRBV5-6 to TRBJ2-5, with 9 positions matching TRBD1. Germline V gene sequence: CDR1 SGHDT, CDR2 YYEEEE. The CDR3 extends over 15 amino acids. V shed 5 bases and J 4 bases; nucleotides not matched to a gene: 9. DNA for the CDR3: TGTGCCAGCAGACGACAGGGGGGAGGACGAGAGACCCAGTACTTC. Amino acids: CASRRQGGGRETQYF.

This chain uses TRBV9 with TRBJ2-3; maybe TRBD2 (5 bases). V was trimmed by 3 bases and J by 6 bases, leaving 17 bases between them. The V gene's germline CDR1 is SGDLS and CDR2 YYNGEE. This CDR3 is built from 15 residues. The CDR3 loop reads CASSARGSSEDTQYF. CDR3 sequence (DNA): TGTGCCAGCAGCGCCCGGGGTTCTAGTGAGGATACGCAGTATTTT.

This clone has a handful of counts. The rearrangement links TRBV11-3 to TRBJ2-3; 9 bases agree with TRBD1. CDR1 is SGHNT and CDR2 is YENEEA in the germline V gene. V shed 3 bases and J 4 bases; nucleotides not matched to a gene: 5. The CDR3 is 15 residues long. The CDR3: CASSLGQGGADTQYF. The CDR3 region has the DNA TGTGCCAGCAGCTTGGGACAGGGTGGTGCAGATACGCAGTATTTT.

This clone was found once. The chain has TRBV4-2 and TRBJ1-2; D possibly corresponds to TRBD1 (5 bases). The CDR3 is made up of 15 amino acids. Trimming pared 1 base from V and 2 bases from J, leaving 11 bases between. Germline V gene sequence: CDR1 LGHNA, CDR2 YNFKEQ. CDR3 coding DNA: TGTGCCAGCAGCCAAGGGGGGGGAAGAAACTATGGCTACACCTTC. This gives the protein CASSQGGGRNYGYTF.

The CDR3 is CASSLGTSGYNEQFF. The CDR3 DNA is TGTGCCAGCAGCCTCGGGACTAGCGGATACAATGAGCAGTTCTTC. The chain employs TRBV5-8 and TRBJ2-1; TRBD2 matches at 11 bases. The CDR3 extends over 15 amino acids. V shed 4 bases and J 4 bases; nucleotides not matched to a gene: 4. The germline V gene has CDR1 SGHTS and CDR2 YDEGEE.

CDR3 in amino acids: CASSRSGSSHEQYF. CDR3 DNA sequence: TGTGCCAGCAGCCGAAGCGGGAGTTCCCACGAGCAGTACTTC. The chain combines TRBV7-9 with TRBJ2-7; 8 nucleotides agree with TRBD2. Germline CDR1 and CDR2: SEHNR and FQNEAQ (reference sequence). The CDR3 has 14 residues. The V and J ends lost 5 bases and 5 bases, in that order; junction bases with no gene match: 8. The entire variable domain, with the rest obtained from reference TRBV7-9 and TRBJ2-7, is as follows: DTGVSQNPRHKITKRGQNVTFRCDPISEHNRLYWYRQTLGQGPEFLTYFQNEAQLEKSRLLSDRFSAERPKGSFSTLEIQRTEQGDSAMYLCASSRSGSSHEQYFGPGTRLTVT.

The chain has TRBV5-4 and TRBJ1-1; 10 bases align to TRBD1. V shed 0 bases and J 3 bases; nucleotides not matched to a gene: 2. The CDR3 runs to 15 residues. Looked up from germline, CDR1 is SGHNT and CDR2 is YYREEE (reference sequence). CDR3 loop: CASSLADRGYTEAFF. CDR3 nucleotide sequence: TGTGCCAGCAGCTTGGCGGACAGGGGGTACACTGAAGCTTTCTTT.

The V call is TRBV30, the J call TRBJ1-1, with D tentatively TRBD1 (5 bases). The ends were cut back, 2 bases at V and 1 base at J, with 8 bases in the middle. The CDR3 is made up of 13 amino acids. In germline, CDR1 is GTSNPN, CDR2 SVGIG (reference sequence). CDR3 DNA sequence: TGTGCCTGGAGTTCTACAGGGAACACTGAAGCTTTCTTT. It is translated as CAWSSTGNTEAFF.

V and J are TRBV5-5 and TRBJ2-1; 7 bases fit TRBD1. With 2 bases clipped from V and 0 bases from J, the junction kept 14 bases outside the gene matches. CDR1 and CDR2 from the germline V gene are SGHKS and YYEKEE (reference sequence). The CDR3 extends over 19 amino acids. As DNA, the CDR3 is TGTGCCAGCAGCTTCGGGACAGCTTTCACCTTTCCCTCCTACAATGAGCAGTTCTTC. This encodes CASSFGTAFTFPSYNEQFF.

The genes are TRBV4-1 and TRBJ2-5, with TRBD2 as a possible D gene (6 bases). With the DNA end fitting TRBJ2-7 better, the J assignment may be wrong. The germline V gene encodes CDR1 MGHRA and CDR2 YSYEKL. The CDR3 is 15 amino acids. The CDR3, as DNA: TGCGCCAGCAGCCGAGGAGGGGCAGGGACGTACGAGCAGTACTTC. It is translated as CASSRGGAGTYEQYF.

The chain has TRBV12-5 and TRBJ2-5, with TRBD1 matching over 7 bases. The CDR3 extends over 14 amino acids. V lost 0 bases, J lost 5 bases, and 3 bases stayed unmatched. CDR1 and CDR2 (germline): LGHNT, FRNRAP. The CDR3 DNA reads TGTGCTAGTGGTTTGGTAGGGGGCTTTGAGACCCAGTACTTC. Its protein is CASGLVGGFETQYF. The variable domain in full, completed from reference TRBV12-5 and TRBJ2-5, reads DARVTQTPRHKVTEMGQEVTMRCQPILGHNTVFWYRQTMMQGLELLAYFRNRAPLDDSGMPKDRFSAEMPDATLATLKIQPSEPRDSAVYFCASGLVGGFETQYFGPGTRLLVL.

The DNA for the CDR3 is TGTGCCAGCAGCCCCTGGGGGGGGCTAGAAGCTTTCTTT. This sequence encodes CASSPWGGLEAFF. The chain has TRBV9 and TRBJ1-1; weak D call: TRBD1 (6 bases). V lost 4 bases and J lost 8, with 15 bases in between. The V gene's germline CDR1 is SGDLS and CDR2 YYNGEE. The CDR3 runs 13 residues.

The chain uses TRBV6-5 and TRBJ2-7, with 12 nucleotides matching TRBD2. This CDR3 is built from 15 residues. Trimming took 6 bases from V and 3 from J; bases not matched to a gene: 6. Germline loops: CDR1 MNHEY, CDR2 SVGAGI. The CDR3 here is CASRSPTSGSYEQYF. The CDR3 DNA sequence: TGTGCCAGCAGGAGCCCGACTAGCGGGAGCTACGAGCAGTACTTC.

The V gene is TRBV7-2, the J gene TRBJ2-1; 11 positions agree with TRBD2. CDR1 and CDR2 (germline): SGHTA, FQGNSA. The junction had 6 bases not matched to a gene; V was cut back by 5 bases and J by 6 bases. CDR3 length: 15 amino acids. The CDR3 nucleotides are TGTGCCAGCAGCAAACTAGCGGGAGAGGTCAATGAGCAGTTCTTC. This gives the protein CASSKLAGEVNEQFF.

A word on this clone: One junction end disagrees with the germline gene, perhaps due to a read error. The rearrangement links TRBV7-9 to TRBJ2-6; 8 bases are shared with TRBD1. Germline loops: CDR1 SEHNR, CDR2 FQNEAQ (reference sequence). The CDR3 spans 16 residues. The CDR3 DNA sequence: TGTTCCAGCAGCTTCTCACAGGGGGCTGGGGCCAACGTCCTGACTTTC. Translated, it gives CSSSFSQGAGANVLTF.

The V and J genes are TRBV6-4 and TRBJ2-5, with TRBD1 identical over 8 bases. Germline values: CDR1 MRHNA, CDR2 SNTAGT. This CDR3 contains 13 residues. J gave up 1 base and V 10 bases, and 5 bases lay outside the gene matches. The CDR3 protein is CANLTGAQETQYF. The CDR3 DNA reads TGTGCCAATTTGACAGGGGCCCAAGAGACCCAGTACTTC.

The V and J genes are TRBV19 and TRBJ1-1, with D perhaps TRBD1 (5 bases). Germline values: CDR1 LNHDA, CDR2 SQIVND (reference sequence). The CDR3 runs 13 residues. V lost 7 bases to trimming and J lost 4 bases, with 13 bases between them. The CDR3 DNA sequence: TGTGCCAGTATGGAGACAGTCGGCACTGAAGCTTTCTTT. It encodes CASMETVGTEAFF.

The V gene is TRBV28, the J gene TRBJ2-7, with TRBD2 matching over 7 bases. The ends lost 1 base at V and 4 bases at J; junction bases unmatched: 13. The CDR3 extends over 17 amino acids. The germline V gene has CDR1 MDHEN and CDR2 SYDVKM. CDR3 amino acids: CASSLLASGYWEYEQYF. The CDR3 DNA is TGTGCCAGCAGTTTATTGGCTAGCGGCTACTGGGAGTACGAGCAGTACTTC.

The V call is TRBV5-1, the J call TRBJ2-3; D ambiguous. V shed 2 bases and J shed 2 bases, with 9 bases lying between them. This CDR3 region has 14 residues. Germline-derived CDR1 and CDR2 are SGHRS and YFSETQ. The CDR3 nucleotides are TGCGCCAGCAGCTTCGTCTCTTCCACAGATACGCAGTATTTT. As protein: CASSFVSSTDTQYF.

V is TRBV27 and J is TRBJ2-2, with 8 bases identical to TRBD2. CDR3 length equals 16 residues. The J segment lost 1 base and the V segment lost 3 bases, leaving 4 bases of the junction unmatched. CDR1 and CDR2 (germline): MNHEY, SMNVEV (reference sequence). In DNA form, the CDR3 reads TGTGCCAGCAGTTTGCGGGGGGCTATGAACACCGGGGAGCTGTTTTTT. It codes for CASSLRGAMNTGELFF.

The chain combines TRBV7-6 with TRBJ2-1, with D possibly matching TRBD2 (5 bases). The CDR3 runs 15 residues. The germline CDR1 and CDR2 sequences are SGHVS and FNYEAQ. Trimming cost V 6 bases and J 10 bases, with 22 bases left between them. CDR3: CASSLISTGRGEQFF. As DNA, the CDR3 is TGTGCCAGCAGTCTTATCTCGACGGGAAGAGGGGAGCAGTTCTTC. The complete variable domain, with remaining parts taken from reference TRBV7-6 and TRBJ2-1, reads GAGVSQSPRYKVTKRGQDVALRCDPISGHVSLYWYRQALGQGPEFLTYFNYEAQQDKSGLPNDRFSAERPEGSISTLTIQRTEQRDSAMYRCASSLISTGRGEQFFGPGTRLTVL.